This T cell receptor beta chain was captured in a study of cytomegalovirus exposure and HLA in healthy donors. Findings and limits, study-wide: The listing of 150 to 200 TCR beta chains classed them as cytomegalovirus-associated. A previous analysis found most TCR beta V segments productive roughly 90% or roughly 30% of the time.

Each of the donors was a healthy bone marrow donor. To note about this clone: Its target is unknown.

Amplification used 60 Vbeta primers and 13 Jbeta primers. Method: immunoSEQ multiplex PCR; TCRdb's copy keeps in-frame clones and lacks some. Of 100,000 to 150,000 clones listed, about 82% are singletons. This CDR3 spans 13 amino acids. The germline gives CDR1 SGHNT, CDR2 YENEEA. V gave up 1 base and J gave up 9 bases, with 10 bases separating them. The J gene is TRBJ2-1, the V gene TRBV11-3, with a tentative D call TRBD2 (5 bases). The specimen sequenced was PBMCs. The receptor's source is a boy younger than 18 in good health and CMV-seronegative. CDR3 sequence: CASSLVSVGEQFF. The CDR3 DNA reads TGTGCCAGCAGCTTAGTTAGCGTCGGTGAGCAGTTCTTC.